The 20 T cell receptor beta chains below were found in one sample sequenced in a study of blood T cells in healthy people across ages (dated by TCRdb to 2013 to 2016). The method was 5' RACE. Sequenced using an Illumina HiSeq 2500. A second PCR of about 6 to 11 cycles was run with a J-beta primer mix and a sample-barcoded 5' primer. Clones were called with MiXCR by TCRdb after fastp trimmed the public reads at Q25, and only in-frame beta chains were retained. Rows with a matching CDR3 protein are joined into one entry that keeps the most common DNA and genes. The sample profile shows hundreds of thousands of distinct CDR3 sequences; around 54% of them were found once. More than 35% of the sample is in the top ten clones. The sequenced sample was blood. All receptors derive from a man between 60 and 75 years old in good health.

The V call is TRBV2, the J call TRBJ2-4, with D possibly TRBD1 on 5 matching bases. The CDR3 has 17 residues. The V gene's germline CDR1 is SNHLY and CDR2 FYNNEI. Between the trimmed V and J ends, which lost 6 bases and 0 bases, there was a span of 18 bases. CDR3 in amino acids: CASRGAGDPLAKNIQYF. The CDR3, as DNA: TGTGCCAGCAGAGGGGCTGGAGACCCTCTAGCCAAAAACATTCAGTACTTC.

This clonotype appeared many times. This chain links TRBV29-1 with TRBJ2-7; 8 bases line up with TRBD1. Germline V lookup: CDR1 SQVTM, CDR2 ANQGSEA. CDR3 size: 12 residues. Losses at the gene ends were 3 bases for V and 5 bases for J; bases not matched to a gene: 3. CDR3: CSVDGQGHEQYF. The CDR3 DNA reads as TGCAGCGTTGACGGACAGGGCCACGAGCAGTACTTC.

The chain is built from TRBV7-9 and TRBJ1-2; D is uncertain. Germline V gene data show CDR1 as SEHNR and CDR2 as FQNEAQ (reference sequence). V lost 5 bases to trimming and J lost 3 bases, with 10 bases between them. The CDR3 contains 13 residues. CDR3 coding DNA: TGTGCCAGCAGCCCAGACCCGGACTATGGCTACACCTTC. Its protein product is CASSPDPDYGYTF.

The chain employs TRBV27 and TRBJ1-4; D perhaps matches TRBD1 (5 bases). V was pared by 2 bases and J by 8 bases, with 9 bases between. Germline loops: CDR1 MNHEY, CDR2 SMNVEV (reference sequence). The CDR3 loop spans 13 amino acids. DNA for the CDR3: TGTGCCAGCAGTTTAGGATCAGGGGAAAAACTGTTTTTT. Its translation: CASSLGSGEKLFF. Drawing the rest from reference TRBV27 and TRBJ1-4, the complete variable domain is EAQVTQNPRYLITVTGKKLTVTCSQNMNHEYMSWYRQDPGLGLRQIYYSMNVEVTDKGDVPEGYKVSRKEKRNFPLILESPSPNQTSLYFCASSLGSGEKLFFGSGTQLSVL.

This clonotype was counted a few times. The chain links TRBV6-2 or TRBV6-3 to TRBJ1-5; D perhaps matches TRBD1 (5 bases). Germline V gene sequence: CDR1 MNHEY, CDR2 SVGEGT. The CDR3 runs 13 residues. Trimming pared 8 bases from V and 3 bases from J, leaving 11 bases between. This CDR3 reads CASRGDLNQPQHF. The CDR3 DNA reads TGTGCCAGCCGAGGGGATCTCAATCAGCCCCAGCATTTT.

This chain joins TRBV12-3 or TRBV12-4 and TRBJ2-3; TRBD2 matches at 8 bases. V shed 10 bases and J 0 bases; nucleotides not matched to a gene: 15. The CDR3 is made up of 17 amino acids. The CDR3 loop reads CATSRRTSRMSTDTQYF. In DNA form, the CDR3 reads TGTGCCACATCTAGGAGGACTAGCAGAATGAGCACAGATACGCAGTATTTT.

This clonotype was counted a few times. The rearrangement links TRBV20-1 to TRBJ2-3; maybe TRBD1 (5 bases). Trimming removed 2 bases at V and 7 bases at J, with 13 bases between. This CDR3 region has 13 residues. Germline V lookup: CDR1 DFQATT, CDR2 SNEGSKA (reference sequence). CDR3 region: CSARWMGLNTQYF. For the CDR3, the DNA is TGCAGTGCTAGATGGATGGGGCTAAATACGCAGTATTTT.

This clonotype has more than one count but fewer than ten. The chain combines TRBV29-1 with TRBJ1-2; D is uncertain. The germline V and J ends were trimmed by 4 bases and 6 bases, with 12 bases remaining between them. In germline, CDR1 is SQVTM, CDR2 ANQGSEA. The CDR3 runs 12 residues. The CDR3 bases are TGCAGCGTTGGGAGGACGGCAGATGGCTACACCTTC. Translating gives CSVGRTADGYTF. The variable domain in full, with the rest retrieved from reference TRBV29-1 and TRBJ1-2, is SAVISQKPSRDICQRGTSLTIQCQVDSQVTMMFWYRQQPGQSLTLIATANQGSEATYESGFVIDKFPISRPNLTFSTLTVSNMSPEDSSIYLCSVGRTADGYTFGSGTRLTVV.

With regard to this clonotype: Relative to the germline gene, one junction end is altered; a read error may explain this. The gene calls are TRBV12-3 or TRBV12-4 and TRBJ1-1; D gene unclear. The CDR3 has 12 amino acids. CDR3 sequence (DNA): TGTGCCAGCTGTTTGGGAGGCACTGAAGCTTTCTTT. It encodes CASCLGGTEAFF.

The V and J genes are TRBV7-2 and TRBJ1-2; D is possibly TRBD1 (5 bases). Germline loops: CDR1 SGHTA, CDR2 FQGNSA. The CDR3 consists of 15 residues. V lost 5 bases to trimming and J lost 0 bases, with 13 bases between them. CDR3 in DNA: TGTGCCAGCAGCCCCCTGGGGCTATCTAACTATGGCTACACCTTC. Amino acid sequence: CASSPLGLSNYGYTF.

The chain combines TRBV7-2 with TRBJ2-7; 13 nucleotides agree with TRBD2. This CDR3 region has 16 residues. V shed 1 base and J 3 bases; nucleotides not matched to a gene: 3. CDR1 and CDR2 (germline): SGHTA, FQGNSA. CDR3 DNA sequence: TGTGCCAGCAGCTTAGAAGGGACTAGCGGGGTCTACGAGCAGTACTTC. Residues: CASSLEGTSGVYEQYF.

The CDR3, as DNA: TGTGCCAGCAGTGAACTGGAGGCGAGCTCCTACGAGCAGTACTTC. It yields the protein CASSELEASSYEQYF. The chain recombines TRBV6-1 with TRBJ2-7, with a tentative D call TRBD2 (5 bases). This CDR3 contains 15 residues. Trimming pared 2 bases from V and 0 bases from J, leaving 11 bases between. From germline, CDR1 is MNHNS and CDR2 SASEGT.

The V and J genes are TRBV5-5 and TRBJ2-7; TRBD2 agrees at 9 bases. TRBJ2-5 explains the end of the DNA better; the J call may be wrong. This CDR3 is 16 amino acids long. Germline CDR1 reads SGHKS; CDR2 reads YYEKEE (reference sequence). CDR3 sequence: CASSSLAGAGVETQYF. The DNA for the CDR3 is TGTGCCAGCAGCAGCTTAGCGGGGGCCGGCGTGGAGACCCAGTACTTC.

The chain joins TRBV29-1 to TRBJ2-5; possible D gene TRBD1, 6 bases. The CDR3 has 16 amino acids. V was clipped by 6 bases and J by 4 bases, with 24 bases between them. Germline CDR1 SQVTM, CDR2 ANQGSEA. The CDR3 loop is CSVLGTPEGEGETQYF. The CDR3 DNA is TGCAGCGTCCTCGGGACACCCGAGGGCGAAGGAGAGACCCAGTACTTC.

This sequence joins TRBV9 and TRBJ2-1; unclear D gene. V was shortened by 3 bases and J by 0 bases, with 10 bases between the two germline ends. The CDR3 runs 15 residues. CDR1 is SGDLS, CDR2 YYNGEE, per germline. CDR3: CASSARVYSYNEQFF. CDR3 DNA sequence: TGTGCCAGCAGCGCCCGGGTCTACTCCTACAATGAGCAGTTCTTC.

The chain carries TRBV4-1 and TRBJ2-7, with 8 bases matching TRBD2. This CDR3 spans 15 amino acids. Germline assignment: CDR1 MGHRA and CDR2 YSYEKL. Trimming removed 5 bases from V and 0 bases from J; junction bases left unmatched: 6. CDR3 DNA: TGCGCCAGCAGCACTCAGCGGGGGAACTCCTACGAGCAGTACTTC. Encoded protein: CASSTQRGNSYEQYF.

This clonotype was recorded a few times. The J gene is TRBJ2-3, the V gene TRBV7-8, with 7 bases lining up with TRBD1. The ends lost 4 bases at V and 8 bases at J; junction bases unmatched: 12. CDR3 size: 15 residues. Germline CDR1 reads SGHVS; CDR2 reads FQNEAQ. This chain's CDR3 is CASSSRGTVRGTQYF. CDR3 coding DNA: TGTGCCAGCAGCTCGAGAGGGACAGTCAGGGGTACGCAGTATTTT. Full variable domain (remainder filled in from reference TRBV7-8 and TRBJ2-3): GAGVSQSPRYKVAKRGQDVALRCDPISGHVSLFWYQQALGQGPEFLTYFQNEAQLDKSGLPSDRFFAERPEGSVSTLKIQRTQQEDSAVYLCASSSRGTVRGTQYFGPGTRLTVL.

This clonotype was found a few times. CDR3 bases: TGCGCCAGCAGCTTGGAACAGGGGAACGGCTACACCTTC. It codes for CASSLEQGNGYTF. V gene TRBV5-1 combines with J gene TRBJ1-2; 7 bases agree with TRBD1. Trimming removed 0 bases from V and 8 bases from J; junction bases left unmatched: 4. This CDR3 spans 13 amino acids. Germline-derived CDR1 and CDR2 are SGHRS and YFSETQ.

This clonotype has only a few counts. The J gene is TRBJ1-5, the V gene TRBV20-1; TRBD1 is a possible D gene (6 bases). Per the germline V gene, CDR1 is DFQATT and CDR2 is SNEGSKA (reference sequence). The V gene lost 0 bases and the J gene lost 4 bases, with 10 bases spanning the gap. This CDR3 contains 14 residues. This CDR3 reads CSARELQGNQPQHF. CDR3 nucleotides: TGCAGTGCTAGAGAGTTACAGGGAAATCAGCCCCAGCATTTT.

The V call is TRBV12-3 or TRBV12-4, the J call TRBJ2-5; weak D call: TRBD1 (6 bases). V lost 6 bases and J lost 4, with 12 bases in between. The CDR3 consists of 13 residues. This CDR3 is CASSPQGPETQYF. Here the CDR3 DNA reads TGTGCCAGCAGCCCTCAGGGGCCAGAGACCCAGTACTTC.